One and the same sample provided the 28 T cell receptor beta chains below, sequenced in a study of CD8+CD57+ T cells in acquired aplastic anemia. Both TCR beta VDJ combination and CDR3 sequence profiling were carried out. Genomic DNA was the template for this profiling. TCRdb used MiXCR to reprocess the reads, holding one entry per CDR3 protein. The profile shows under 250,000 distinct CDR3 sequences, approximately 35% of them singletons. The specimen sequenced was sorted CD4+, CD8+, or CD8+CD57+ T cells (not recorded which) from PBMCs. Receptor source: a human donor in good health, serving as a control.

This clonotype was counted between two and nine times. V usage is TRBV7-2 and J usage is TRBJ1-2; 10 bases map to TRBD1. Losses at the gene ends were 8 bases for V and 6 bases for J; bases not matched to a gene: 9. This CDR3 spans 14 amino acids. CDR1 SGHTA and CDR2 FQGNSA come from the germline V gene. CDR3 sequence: CASSQTGTGDGYTF. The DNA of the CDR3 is TGTGCCAGCTCACAAACCGGGACAGGGGATGGCTACACCTTC.

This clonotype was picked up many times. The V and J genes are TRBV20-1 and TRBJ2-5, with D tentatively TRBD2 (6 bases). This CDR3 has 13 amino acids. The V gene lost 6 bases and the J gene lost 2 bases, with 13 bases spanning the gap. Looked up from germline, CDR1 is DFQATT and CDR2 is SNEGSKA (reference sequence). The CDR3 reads CSATHREQETQYF. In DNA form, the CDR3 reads TGCAGTGCAACACACCGGGAGCAAGAGACCCAGTACTTC.

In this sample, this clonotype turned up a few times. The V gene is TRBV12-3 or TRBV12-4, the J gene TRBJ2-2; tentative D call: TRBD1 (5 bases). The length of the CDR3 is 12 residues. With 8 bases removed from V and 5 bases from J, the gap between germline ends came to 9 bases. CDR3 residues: CASGPGTGELFF. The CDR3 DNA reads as TGTGCCAGCGGACCAGGGACCGGGGAGCTGTTTTTT.

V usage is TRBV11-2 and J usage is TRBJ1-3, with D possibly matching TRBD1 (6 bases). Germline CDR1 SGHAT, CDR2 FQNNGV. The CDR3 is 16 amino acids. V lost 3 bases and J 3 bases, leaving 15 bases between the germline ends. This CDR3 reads CASSFGPGALGNTIYF. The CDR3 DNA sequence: TGTGCCAGCAGCTTTGGACCGGGGGCACTTGGAAACACCATATATTTT.

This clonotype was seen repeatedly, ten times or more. Here the CDR3 reads CASSVDRGSPLHF. In DNA, the CDR3 is TGCGCCAGCAGCGTGGACAGGGGCTCACCCCTCCACTTT. The chain is built from TRBV5-1 and TRBJ1-6, with 9 positions matching TRBD1. The trim removed 4 bases at V and 10 bases at J, leaving 3 bases unmatched. CDR3 length: 13 amino acids. The germline V gene encodes CDR1 SGHRS and CDR2 YFSETQ.

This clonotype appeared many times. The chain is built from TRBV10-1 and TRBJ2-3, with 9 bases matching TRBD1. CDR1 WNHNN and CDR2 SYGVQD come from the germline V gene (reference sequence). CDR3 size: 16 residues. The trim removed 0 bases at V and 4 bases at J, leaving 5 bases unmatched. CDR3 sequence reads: CASSESRTGGSDTQYF. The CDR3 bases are TGCGCCAGCAGTGAGTCGAGAACAGGGGGCTCAGATACGCAGTATTTT.

DNA of the CDR3: TGCGCCAGCAGTGCGGGCGGGGGCTTGGCCGAGCAGTACTTC. It yields the protein CASSAGGGLAEQYF. The gene calls are TRBV10-1 and TRBJ2-7; a weak D match, TRBD2 (7 bases). V was shortened by 4 bases and J by 6 bases, with 16 bases between the two germline ends. This CDR3 comprises 14 residues. CDR1 and CDR2 (germline): WNHNN, SYGVQD (reference sequence).

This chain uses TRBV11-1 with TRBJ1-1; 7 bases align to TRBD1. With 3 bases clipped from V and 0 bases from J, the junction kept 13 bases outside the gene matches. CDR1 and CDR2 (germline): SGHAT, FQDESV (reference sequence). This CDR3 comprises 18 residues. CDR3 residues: CASSFSRGRFLVNTEAFF. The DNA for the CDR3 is TGTGCCAGCAGCTTTAGTAGGGGGCGATTTTTGGTGAACACTGAAGCTTTCTTT. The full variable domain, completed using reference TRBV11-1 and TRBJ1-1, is EAEVAQSPRYKITEKSQAVAFWCDPISGHATLYWYRQILGQGPELLVQFQDESVVDDSQLPKDRFSAERLKGVDSTLKIQPAELGDSAMYLCASSFSRGRFLVNTEAFFGQGTRLTVV.

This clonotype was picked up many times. The CDR3: CASSLVLGRTEAFF. In DNA, the CDR3 is TGCGCCAGCAGCTTGGTTTTGGGCAGGACTGAAGCTTTCTTT. The rearrangement links TRBV5-1 to TRBJ1-1, with D hard to call. Trimming took off 0 bases at V and 5 bases at J, with 11 bases between the two ends. The CDR3 is made up of 14 amino acids. Germline assignment: CDR1 SGHRS and CDR2 YFSETQ.

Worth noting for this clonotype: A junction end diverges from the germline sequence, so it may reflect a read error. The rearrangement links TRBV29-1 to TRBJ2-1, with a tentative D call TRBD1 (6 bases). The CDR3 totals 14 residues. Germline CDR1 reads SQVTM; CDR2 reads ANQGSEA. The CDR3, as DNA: TGCAGCGTGGAAGGACAGAAGGGCCGCAATGAGCAGTTCTTC. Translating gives CSVEGQKGRNEQFF.

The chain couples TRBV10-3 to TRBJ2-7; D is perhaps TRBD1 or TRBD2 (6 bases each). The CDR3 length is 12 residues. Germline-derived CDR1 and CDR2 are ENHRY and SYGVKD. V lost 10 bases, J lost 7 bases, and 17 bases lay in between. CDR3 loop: CATGPGGGEQYF. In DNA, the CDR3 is TGTGCCACTGGCCCCGGGGGCGGTGAGCAGTACTTC.

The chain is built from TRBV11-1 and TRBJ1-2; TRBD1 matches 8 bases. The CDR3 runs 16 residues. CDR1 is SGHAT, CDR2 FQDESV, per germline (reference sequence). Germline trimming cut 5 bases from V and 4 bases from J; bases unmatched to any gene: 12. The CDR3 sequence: CASSQSLSTGVYGYTF. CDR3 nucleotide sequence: TGTGCCAGCAGCCAAAGCCTTTCGACAGGGGTCTATGGCTACACCTTC.

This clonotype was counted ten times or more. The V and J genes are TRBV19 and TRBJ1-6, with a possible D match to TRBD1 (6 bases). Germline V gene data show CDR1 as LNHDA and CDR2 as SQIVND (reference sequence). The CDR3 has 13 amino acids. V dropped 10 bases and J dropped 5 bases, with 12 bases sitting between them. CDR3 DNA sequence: TGTGCCACCTCGACAGGCAATAATTCACCCCTCCACTTT. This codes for CATSTGNNSPLHF.

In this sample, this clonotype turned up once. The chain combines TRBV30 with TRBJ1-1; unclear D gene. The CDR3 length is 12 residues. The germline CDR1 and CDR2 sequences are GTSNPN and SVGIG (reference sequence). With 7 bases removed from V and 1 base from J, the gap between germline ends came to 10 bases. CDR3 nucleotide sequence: TGTGCCTCCCGGACGGGGAACACTGAAGCTTTCTTT. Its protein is CASRTGNTEAFF.

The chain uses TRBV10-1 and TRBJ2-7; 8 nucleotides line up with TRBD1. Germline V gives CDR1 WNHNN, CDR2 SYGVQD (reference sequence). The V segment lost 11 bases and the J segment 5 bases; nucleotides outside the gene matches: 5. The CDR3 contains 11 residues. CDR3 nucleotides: TGCGCCGGCTTGGACAGGGACGAGCAGTACTTC. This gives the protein CAGLDRDEQYF.

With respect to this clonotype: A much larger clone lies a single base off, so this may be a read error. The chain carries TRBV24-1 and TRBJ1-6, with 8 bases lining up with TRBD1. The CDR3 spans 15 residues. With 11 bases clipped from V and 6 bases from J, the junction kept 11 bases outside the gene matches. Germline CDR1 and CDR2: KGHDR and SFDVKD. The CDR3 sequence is CASGSLGQGNSPLHF. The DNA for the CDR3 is TGTGCCAGCGGTTCCCTCGGACAGGGTAATTCACCCCTCCACTTT.

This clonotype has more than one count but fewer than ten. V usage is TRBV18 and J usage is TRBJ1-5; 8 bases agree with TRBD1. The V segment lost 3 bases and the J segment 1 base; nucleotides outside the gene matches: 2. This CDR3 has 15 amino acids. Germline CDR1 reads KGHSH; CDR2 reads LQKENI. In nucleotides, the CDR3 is TGTGCCAGCTCACCGCAGGGGGCAAGCAATCAGCCCCAGCATTTT. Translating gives CASSPQGASNQPQHF.

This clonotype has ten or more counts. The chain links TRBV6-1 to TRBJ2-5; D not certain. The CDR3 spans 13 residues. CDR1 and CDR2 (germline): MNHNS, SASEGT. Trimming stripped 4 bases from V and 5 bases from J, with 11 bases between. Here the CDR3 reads CASSADLGETQYF. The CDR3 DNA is TGTGCCAGCAGTGCCGACCTAGGGGAGACCCAGTACTTC.

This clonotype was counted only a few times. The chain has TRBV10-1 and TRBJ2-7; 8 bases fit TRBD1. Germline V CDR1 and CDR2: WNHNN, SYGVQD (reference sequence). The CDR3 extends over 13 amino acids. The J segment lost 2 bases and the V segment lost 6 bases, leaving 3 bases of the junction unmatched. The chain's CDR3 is CASRTDRAYEQYF. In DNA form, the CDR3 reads TGCGCCAGCAGAACGGACAGGGCCTACGAGCAGTACTTC.

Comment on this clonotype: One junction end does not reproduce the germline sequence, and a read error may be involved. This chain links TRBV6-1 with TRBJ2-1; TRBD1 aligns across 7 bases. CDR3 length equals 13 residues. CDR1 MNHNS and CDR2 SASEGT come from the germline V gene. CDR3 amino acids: CASSEELGQRQLF. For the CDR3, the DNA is TGTGCCAGCAGTGAAGAGCTGGGACAGCGGCAGCTCTTC.

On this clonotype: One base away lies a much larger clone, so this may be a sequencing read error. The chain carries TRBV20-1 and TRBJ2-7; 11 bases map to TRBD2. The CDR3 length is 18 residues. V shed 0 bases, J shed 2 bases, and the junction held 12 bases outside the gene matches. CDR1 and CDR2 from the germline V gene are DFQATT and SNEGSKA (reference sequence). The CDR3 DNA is TGCAGTGCTAGAGATGAAGGACTAGCGGGTACTGGCACCTACGAGCAGTACTTC. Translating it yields CSARDEGLAGTGTYEQYF.

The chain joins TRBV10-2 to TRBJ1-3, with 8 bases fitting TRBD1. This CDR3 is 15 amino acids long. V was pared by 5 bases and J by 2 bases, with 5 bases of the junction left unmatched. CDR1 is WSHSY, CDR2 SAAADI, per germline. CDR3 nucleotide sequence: TGCGCCAGCAGTAGACAGGGGTCCACTGGAAACACCATATATTTT. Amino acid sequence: CASSRQGSTGNTIYF.

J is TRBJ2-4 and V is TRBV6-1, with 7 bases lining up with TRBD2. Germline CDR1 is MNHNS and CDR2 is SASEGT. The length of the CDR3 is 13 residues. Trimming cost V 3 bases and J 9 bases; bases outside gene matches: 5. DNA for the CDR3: TGTGCCAGCAGTGAGCGGGAGAGGAGCATTCAGTACTTC. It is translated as CASSERERSIQYF.

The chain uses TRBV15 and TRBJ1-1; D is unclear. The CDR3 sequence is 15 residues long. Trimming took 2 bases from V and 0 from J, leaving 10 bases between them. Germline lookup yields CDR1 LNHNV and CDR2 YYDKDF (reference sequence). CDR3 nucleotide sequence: TGTGCCACCAGCAGAACGACGACGGTGAACACTGAAGCTTTCTTT. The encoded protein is CATSRTTTVNTEAFF. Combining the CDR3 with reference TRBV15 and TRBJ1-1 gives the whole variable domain DAMVIQNPRYQVTQFGKPVTLSCSQTLNHNVMYWYQQKSSQAPKLLFHYYDKDFNNEADTPDNFQSRRPNTSFCFLDIRSPGLGDTAMYLCATSRTTTVNTEAFFGQGTRLTVV.

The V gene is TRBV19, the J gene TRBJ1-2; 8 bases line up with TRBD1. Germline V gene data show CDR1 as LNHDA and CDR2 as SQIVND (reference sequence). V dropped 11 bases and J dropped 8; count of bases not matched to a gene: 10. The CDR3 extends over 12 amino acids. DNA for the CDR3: TGTGCCGGTTCTAGACAGGGGCCGGGCTACACCTTC. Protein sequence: CAGSRQGPGYTF.

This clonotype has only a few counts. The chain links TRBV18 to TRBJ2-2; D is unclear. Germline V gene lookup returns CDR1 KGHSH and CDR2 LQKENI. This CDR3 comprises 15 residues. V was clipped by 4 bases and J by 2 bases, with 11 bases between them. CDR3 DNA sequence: TGTGCCAGCTCACAAAGTCGGCCCAACACCGGGGAGCTGTTTTTT. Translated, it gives CASSQSRPNTGELFF.

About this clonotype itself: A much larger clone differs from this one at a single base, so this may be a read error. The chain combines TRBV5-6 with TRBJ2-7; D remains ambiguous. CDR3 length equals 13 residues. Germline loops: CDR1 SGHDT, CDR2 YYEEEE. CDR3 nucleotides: TGTGCCAGCAGCTTGTTGGCGTCGGGCGAGCAGTGCTTC. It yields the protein CASSLLASGEQCF.

The CDR3 DNA is TGCGCCAGCAGCTTGGACCGGGAGAGCGGGGGGGCATACAATGAGCAGTTCTTC. Protein: CASSLDRESGGAYNEQFF. The rearrangement uses TRBV5-1 and TRBJ2-1; TRBD2 matches 10 bases. The CDR3 sequence is 18 residues long. The germline V gene encodes CDR1 SGHRS and CDR2 YFSETQ. Trimming cost V 0 bases and J 4 bases; bases outside gene matches: 10.